This T cell receptor beta chain originates from a study of cytomegalovirus exposure and HLA in healthy donors. As for the study in general: Some 91 million unique TCRs from HLA-typed donors were held in an early release of data.

To note about this clone: Its target is not known.

Points from the study as a whole: Later analysis identified over 15,000 TCR beta sequences associated with HLA alleles, using a false discovery rate threshold of 0.05.

This CDR3 region has 15 residues. With 5 bases clipped from V and 4 bases from J, the junction kept 9 bases outside the gene matches. Germline CDR1 reads SGHRS; CDR2 reads YFSETQ. It was with 60 Vbeta and 13 Jbeta primers that the PCR ran. The data were produced by immunoSEQ multiplex PCR, yet TCRdb's version contains in-frame clones alone and is incomplete. The profile shows about 90,000 clones, about 88% of them singletons. The source is a man younger than 30 in good health and CMV-seronegative. This rearrangement joins TRBV5-1 to TRBJ1-1; the match to TRBD1 covers 9 bases. Specimen: PBMCs. The CDR3 sequence is CASRLTDRGGTEAFF. In nucleotides, the CDR3 is TGCGCCAGCAGACTAACGGACAGGGGCGGCACTGAAGCTTTCTTT. The full variable domain, completed using reference TRBV5-1 and TRBJ1-1, is KAGVTQTPRYLIKTRGQQVTLSCSPISGHRSVSWYQQTPGQGLQFLFEYFSETQRNKGNFPGRFSGRQFSNSRSEMNVSTLELGDSALYLCASRLTDRGGTEAFFGQGTRLTVV.